The 19 T cell receptor beta chains given below trace back to one sample, sequenced in a study of cytomegalovirus exposure and HLA in healthy donors. PCR primers comprised 60 Vbeta and 13 Jbeta primers. This table comes from immunoSEQ multiplex PCR, and its TCRdb copy is limited to in-frame clones, with some not included. The profile shows around 200,000 clones, approximately 83% of them singletons. The sample taken for sequencing was PBMCs. Every receptor here comes from a woman aged 50 to 60 in good health and CMV-seropositive.

J is TRBJ1-5 and V is TRBV18; TRBD1 is a possible D gene (5 bases). The CDR3 runs 15 residues. Germline-derived CDR1 and CDR2 are KGHSH and LQKENI. V was cut by 3 bases and J by 3 bases, with 12 bases left in between. The DNA of the CDR3 is TGTGCCAGCTCACCGGGGCCGGGGGTCAATCAGCCCCAGCATTTT. This codes for CASSPGPGVNQPQHF.

V usage is TRBV7-2 and J usage is TRBJ1-3; TRBD1 is a possible D gene (6 bases). The germline V gene has CDR1 SGHTA and CDR2 FQGNSA. CDR3 size: 16 residues. Trimming pared 5 bases from V and 6 bases from J, leaving 20 bases between. The CDR3 coding sequence is TGTGCCAGCAGCGGGGGGGGAGGGGGAAAGGAAAACACCATATATTTT. Amino acid sequence: CASSGGGGGKENTIYF.

V is TRBV5-6 and J is TRBJ1-1; 7 nucleotides agree with TRBD1. Germline values: CDR1 SGHDT, CDR2 YYEEEE. The CDR3 covers 15 residues. With V trimmed by 4 bases and J by 2 bases, 8 bases remained unmatched. CDR3 bases: TGTGCCAGCAGCCCCGCGACAGGGATAAACACTGAAGCTTTCTTT. This sequence encodes CASSPATGINTEAFF.

V is TRBV28 and J is TRBJ2-5; D might be TRBD1 (6 bases). TRBJ2-7 explains the end of the DNA better; the J call may be wrong. CDR1 is MDHEN, CDR2 SYDVKM, per germline. This CDR3 is built from 15 residues. CDR3 residues: CASSPWVGGSYEQYF. The CDR3 region has the DNA TGTGCCAGCAGTCCGTGGGTAGGGGGCTCCTACGAGCAGTACTTC.

V usage is TRBV19 and J usage is TRBJ1-1; 8 nucleotides line up with TRBD1. Losses at the gene ends were 3 bases for V and 5 bases for J; bases not matched to a gene: 11. CDR3 length equals 16 residues. Germline V CDR1 and CDR2: LNHDA, SQIVND (reference sequence). The CDR3 nucleotides are TGTGCCAGTAGTATTCGGCGGACAGGGCCGGGTACTGAAGCTTTCTTT. Translation gives CASSIRRTGPGTEAFF.

V and J are TRBV6-5 and TRBJ2-7, with TRBD1 matching over 10 bases. The ends lost 5 bases at V and 2 bases at J; junction bases unmatched: 6. Germline loops: CDR1 MNHEY, CDR2 SVGAGI. CDR3 length: 15 amino acids. CDR3 nucleotides: TGTGCCAGCAGTCCCTTCGGGACAGGGGCCTACGAGCAGTACTTC. This encodes CASSPFGTGAYEQYF.

There are a few counts of this clone. J is TRBJ1-5 and V is TRBV27, with D unclear. The CDR3 length is 13 residues. Trimming pared 3 bases from V and 4 bases from J, leaving 7 bases between. Germline CDR1 and CDR2: MNHEY and SMNVEV (reference sequence). In DNA form, the CDR3 reads TGTGCCAGCAGTTTCGCCGGGAATCAGCCCCAGCATTTT. The encoded protein is CASSFAGNQPQHF.

The CDR3 region is CASSSQGGYSSYEQYF. The CDR3 DNA sequence: TGTGCCAGCAGCTCTCAAGGGGGCTATTCGTCCTACGAGCAGTACTTC. V and J are TRBV5-5 and TRBJ2-7; TRBD1 agrees at 7 bases. This CDR3 is built from 16 residues. V lost 3 bases to trimming and J lost 1 base; unmatched junction nucleotides: 10. Germline loops: CDR1 SGHKS, CDR2 YYEKEE (reference sequence).

The chain couples TRBV7-9 to TRBJ2-7; D not certain. Germline values: CDR1 SEHNR, CDR2 FQNEAQ (reference sequence). V gave up 3 bases and J gave up 6 bases, with 9 bases separating them. This CDR3 region has 12 residues. The CDR3 protein is CASSFSGPEQYF. The CDR3 bases are TGTGCCAGCAGCTTCAGTGGTCCCGAGCAGTACTTC.

The rearrangement joins TRBV6-4 to TRBJ1-1; TRBD1 matches at 8 bases. Losses at the gene ends were 2 bases for V and 1 base for J; bases not matched to a gene: 3. CDR1 and CDR2 (germline): MRHNA, SNTAGT. This CDR3 is 15 amino acids long. CDR3 region: CASSDRTGTNTEAFF. In DNA form, the CDR3 reads TGTGCCAGCAGTGACCGGACAGGGACGAACACTGAAGCTTTCTTT.

The V and J genes are TRBV19 and TRBJ1-6; TRBD1 might be the D (5 bases). The V end was cut by 5 bases, the J end by 7 bases, with 9 bases between. Germline V gene data show CDR1 as LNHDA and CDR2 as SQIVND (reference sequence). The CDR3 totals 13 residues. CDR3 bases: TGTGCCAGTAGTGCAGGGAAGAATTCACCCCTCCACTTT. It codes for CASSAGKNSPLHF.

This chain uses TRBV5-5 with TRBJ2-7; 10 nucleotides match TRBD2. Germline V gene sequence: CDR1 SGHKS, CDR2 YYEKEE (reference sequence). This CDR3 spans 15 amino acids. V lost 1 base, J lost 0 bases, and 1 base stayed unmatched. The CDR3 loop reads CASSLLAGDSYEQYF. The DNA of the CDR3 is TGTGCCAGCAGCTTGCTAGCGGGGGACTCCTACGAGCAGTACTTC.

This chain's CDR3 is CASSLLNGETQYF. CDR3 bases: TGCGCCAGCAGCTTACTTAACGGGGAGACCCAGTACTTC. The chain combines TRBV5-1 with TRBJ2-5, with no clear D. CDR1 is SGHRS and CDR2 is YFSETQ in the germline V gene. The CDR3 has 13 amino acids. The V end lost 2 bases, the J end lost 5 bases, and 10 bases lay between the germline ends.

The rearrangement links TRBV7-9 to TRBJ2-7, with D maybe TRBD1 (6 bases). Germline CDR1 is SEHNR and CDR2 is FQNEAQ (reference sequence). The CDR3 runs 14 residues. V was trimmed by 3 bases and J by 5 bases, leaving 14 bases between them. DNA for the CDR3: TGTGCCAGCAGCTTGTCGAGGGGGTTACACGAGCAGTACTTC. Protein sequence: CASSLSRGLHEQYF.

The chain combines TRBV5-1 with TRBJ2-2, with D unclear. Looked up from germline, CDR1 is SGHRS and CDR2 is YFSETQ. This CDR3 spans 14 amino acids. V was pared by 1 base and J by 7 bases, with 11 bases between. The CDR3 reads CASSLSPLSGELFF. The CDR3 coding sequence is TGCGCCAGCAGCTTGTCTCCTTTGAGCGGGGAGCTGTTTTTT.

The genes are TRBV6-1 and TRBJ2-5; 7 nucleotides agree with TRBD1. CDR1 is MNHNS, CDR2 SASEGT, per germline. This CDR3 contains 13 residues. Trimming at V came to 6 bases and at J to 5 bases, leaving 6 bases not matched to a gene. The CDR3 here is CASSETGPETQYF. DNA for the CDR3: TGTGCCAGCAGCGAGACAGGGCCGGAGACCCAGTACTTC.

This clone was counted between two and nine times. This chain connects TRBV5-4 to TRBJ1-5, with 10 bases fitting TRBD1. Germline V lookup: CDR1 SGHNT, CDR2 YYREEE (reference sequence). Germline trimming cut 4 bases from V and 0 bases from J; bases unmatched to any gene: 16. CDR3 length: 20 residues. The CDR3 reads CASSLTRQGATGYSNQPQHF. DNA for the CDR3: TGTGCCAGCAGCCTAACAAGACAGGGGGCAACGGGATATAGCAATCAGCCCCAGCATTTT. Together with reference TRBV5-4 and TRBJ1-5, the CDR3 gives the full variable domain: ETGVTQSPTHLIKTRGQQVTLRCSSQSGHNTVSWYQQALGQGPQFIFQYYREEENGRGNFPPRFSGLQFPNYSSELNVNALELDDSALYLCASSLTRQGATGYSNQPQHFGDGTRLSIL.

This sequence joins TRBV27 and TRBJ1-1, with D uncertain. Looked up from germline, CDR1 is MNHEY and CDR2 is SMNVEV (reference sequence). The CDR3 is 13 residues long. Trimming removed 0 bases at V and 8 bases at J, with 10 bases between. CDR3 sequence (DNA): TGTGCCAGCAGTTTATCGAGTGAGGGAGAAGCTTTCTTT. This sequence encodes CASSLSSEGEAFF.

The chain joins TRBV29-1 to TRBJ1-1, with unresolved D. Germline V gives CDR1 SQVTM, CDR2 ANQGSEA. CDR3 length: 12 residues. Trimming pared 2 bases from V and 4 bases from J, leaving 8 bases between. In DNA form, the CDR3 reads TGCAGCGTTGAAAAGGGAGGCACTGAAGCTTTCTTT. Protein product: CSVEKGGTEAFF.